The clone carrying this TCR beta chain was counted once. What it binds is not known. Assay used: immunoSEQ multiplex PCR; TCRdb lists only in-frame clones, some missing. The top ten clones hold around 7.8% of a sample with around 140,000 clones, 70% to 90% of them seen once. Germline loops: CDR1 LNHDA, CDR2 SQIVND (reference sequence). Trimming pared 5 bases from V and 7 bases from J, leaving 15 bases between. The CDR3 length is 14 residues. The source of the sample is a study of T cell responses to AZD1222 COVID-19 vaccine. In the study overall: Pooled in the analysis were second doses at about 4 or about 12 weeks. Study-wide findings and caveats: Repertoire sampling was restricted to post-peak T cell response timepoints. Females made up more of the donors, who were largely white British, and clonal diversity may have come out too low. Seropositive status at baseline applied to only five or six AZD1222 recipients.

The sequencing here drew on peripheral blood, taken on day 0 of AZD1222 vaccination. The V call is TRBV19, the J call TRBJ1-3; the D is unclear. The receptor's source is an adult in good health. Here the CDR3 DNA reads TGTGCCAGTAGTGTACAGACAAATCGGAACACCATATATTTT. Its translation is CASSVQTNRNTIYF. Full variable domain (missing parts from reference TRBV19 and TRBJ1-3): DGGITQSPKYLFRKEGQNVTLSCEQNLNHDAMYWYRQDPGQGLRLIYYSQIVNDFQKGDIAEGYSVSREKKESFPLTVTSAQKNPTAFYLCASSVQTNRNTIYFGEGSWLTVV.